This TCR beta chain stems from a study of CD4+ T cells in melanoma. Turning to this clone: Its matching antigen is unknown.

The length of the CDR3 is 16 residues. From germline, CDR1 is MNHNS and CDR2 SASEGT. Deletions cut 3 bases from V and 0 bases from J, with 14 bases between. Profiled with immunoSEQ multiplex PCR; TCRdb holds only in-frame clones, not every one. This sample has around 50,000 clones; about 88% occur once, and the top ten carry about an eighth. General observations from the study: Neoantigen-specific CD4+ T cells in melanoma reportedly had diverse differentiation states. CD8+ T cell, macrophage and B cell function reportedly correlated with neoantigen-specific CD4+ T cells.

Sequencing was done on a sample of peripheral blood. This sequence originates from a human donor with melanoma. This sequence joins TRBV6-1 and TRBJ1-1; D ambiguous. CDR3 sequence: CASSDQGRWVNTEAFF. The CDR3 DNA sequence: TGTGCCAGCAGTGATCAAGGACGATGGGTGAACACTGAAGCTTTCTTT.